This entry lists 28 T cell receptor beta chains sequenced from one sample in a study of beta chain features in type 1 diabetes. The sequenced template was cDNA made from the entire isolated RNA. Sequencing was performed with immunoSEQ multiplex PCR; in TCRdb, only in-frame clones are kept and a portion is missing. Of 250,000 to 300,000 clones listed, roughly 8% are singletons. Input material: central memory CD4+ T cells from blood. The origin of the receptors is a woman under 30 in good health.

This clone was detected many times. V is TRBV7-9 and J is TRBJ1-2; no clear D. Germline V gene data show CDR1 as SEHNR and CDR2 as FQNEAQ (reference sequence). This CDR3 region has 14 residues. V was cut by 3 bases and J by 7 bases, with 15 bases left in between. The CDR3 protein is CASSFSPGGSGYTF. CDR3 coding DNA: TGTGCCAGCAGCTTCAGTCCGGGAGGTTCTGGCTACACCTTC.

This clone was seen a few times. One end of the junction does not line up with germline, which may come from a read error. The CDR3 DNA reads as TGTGCCAGCAGCCCCCAGTTGGCGGGCTACGATGAGCAGTTCTTC. Protein: CASSPQLAGYDEQFF. The V call is TRBV7-3, the J call TRBJ2-1; possible D gene TRBD2, 5 bases. CDR3 size: 15 residues. Germline CDR1 reads SGHTA; CDR2 reads FQGTGA.

This clone was observed a handful of times. V and J are TRBV5-5 and TRBJ2-5; D unresolved. Germline assignment: CDR1 SGHKS and CDR2 YYEKEE (reference sequence). V shed 7 bases and J shed 2 bases, with 15 bases lying between them. The CDR3 covers 14 residues. This chain's CDR3 is CASQDSPWQETQYF. Here the CDR3 DNA reads TGTGCCAGCCAAGACTCTCCCTGGCAAGAGACCCAGTACTTC.

This clone was seen only a few times. The V gene is TRBV7-3, the J gene TRBJ1-2; D is possibly TRBD1 (5 bases). Germline lookup yields CDR1 SGHTA and CDR2 FQGTGA. The CDR3 extends over 14 amino acids. V gave up 2 bases and J gave up 0 bases, with 7 bases separating them. CDR3 sequence reads: CASSLPGPNYGYTF. The CDR3 DNA reads as TGTGCCAGCAGCTTACCAGGGCCTAACTATGGCTACACCTTC.

This clone was seen a few times. This sample also contains other DNA sequences that code for the same CDR3. The DNA of the CDR3 is TGTGCCTGGAGTGTACGAGGGAACCAGCCCCAGCATTTT. It specifies CAWSVRGNQPQHF. The genes are TRBV30 and TRBJ1-5; D unresolved. The germline CDR1 and CDR2 sequences are GTSNPN and SVGIG (reference sequence). The CDR3 covers 13 residues. V dropped 0 bases and J dropped 7 bases, with 10 bases sitting between them.

The rearrangement links TRBV29-1 to TRBJ1-2; the D gene is possibly TRBD1 (5 bases). V was trimmed by 4 bases and J by 7 bases, leaving 19 bases between them. This CDR3 spans 14 amino acids. CDR1 and CDR2 (germline): SQVTM, ANQGSEA. CDR3: CSVAAGLLAGGYTF. CDR3 sequence (DNA): TGCAGCGTTGCAGCGGGACTCTTAGCCGGTGGCTACACCTTC.

There are a few counts of this clone. The same CDR3 also results from other DNA sequences found in this sample. The chain links TRBV19 to TRBJ2-2; tentatively, D is TRBD1 (6 bases). Germline lookup yields CDR1 LNHDA and CDR2 SQIVND (reference sequence). The CDR3 is 13 residues long. Trimming took off 5 bases at V and 6 bases at J, with 10 bases between the two ends. The CDR3 loop is CASSLQGSGELFF. CDR3 coding DNA: TGTGCCAGTAGTCTCCAGGGGTCCGGGGAGCTGTTTTTT.

V usage is TRBV6-6 and J usage is TRBJ1-4, with TRBD1 matching 7 bases. Germline CDR1 reads MNHNY; CDR2 reads SVGAGI (reference sequence). V shed 6 bases and J 8 bases; nucleotides not matched to a gene: 12. There are 15 residues in the CDR3. The CDR3 nucleotides are TGTGCCAGCAGGAAACAGGGGCTTCAGGAGGAAAAACTGTTTTTT. The encoded protein is CASRKQGLQEEKLFF.

This clone appeared many times. This sequence joins TRBV5-4 and TRBJ2-7; D is perhaps TRBD1 (6 bases). The CDR3 spans 14 residues. V lost 1 base, J lost 6 bases, and 14 bases lay in between. Germline lookup yields CDR1 SGHNT and CDR2 YYREEE (reference sequence). The CDR3 DNA is TGTGCCAGCAGCTTGAAAAGGGGGAGCGGCGAGCAGTACTTC. Translation gives CASSLKRGSGEQYF.

The genes are TRBV1 and TRBJ2-3; the listed D gene, TRBD2, was not tested against the DNA. TRBV1 is designated a pseudogene. The CDR3 runs 15 residues. For the CDR3, the DNA is TGCACCAGCAGCTCAAAGCGGGGGCACACAGATACGCAGTATTTT. Amino acid sequence: CTSSSKRGHTDTQYF.

The table lists this clone with a few counts. The chain joins TRBV11-2 to TRBJ2-6, with D possibly matching TRBD2 (6 bases). The CDR3 runs to 16 residues. The germline V gene encodes CDR1 SGHAT and CDR2 FQNNGV. The germline V and J ends were trimmed by 1 base and 3 bases, with 10 bases remaining between them. For the CDR3, the DNA is TGTGCCAGCAGCTTAGCGTGGGGAGGTGGGGCCAACGTCCTGACTTTC. This codes for CASSLAWGGGANVLTF.

In the case of this clone: The same CDR3 is also encoded by other DNA sequences in this sample. The genes are TRBV30 and TRBJ2-5; possibly TRBD1 for D (6 bases). Germline V gene lookup returns CDR1 GTSNPN and CDR2 SVGIG (reference sequence). The ends were cut back, 3 bases at V and 5 bases at J, with 19 bases in the middle. The CDR3 contains 15 residues. The CDR3: CAWSPPVGAGETQYF. CDR3 in DNA: TGTGCCTGGAGCCCCCCAGTGGGGGCTGGGGAGACCCAGTACTTC. The whole variable domain, filled in from reference TRBV30 and TRBJ2-5, reads SQTIHQWPATLVQPVGSPLSLECTVEGTSNPNLYWYRQAAGRGLQLLFYSVGIGQISSEVPQNLSASRPQDRQFILSSKKLLLSDSGFYLCAWSPPVGAGETQYFGPGTRLLVL.

The CDR3 here is CASSRGQPMNTEAFF. CDR3 coding DNA: TGCGCCAGCAGCCGGGGACAGCCCATGAACACTGAAGCTTTCTTT. This chain links TRBV4-3 with TRBJ1-1, with 7 bases identical to TRBD1. This CDR3 is 15 amino acids long. The ends lost 4 bases at V and 0 bases at J; junction bases unmatched: 5. The germline CDR1 and CDR2 sequences are LGHNA and YSLEER.

The V gene is TRBV19, the J gene TRBJ2-3, with D unresolved. CDR1 and CDR2 (germline): LNHDA, SQIVND (reference sequence). V lost 4 bases, J lost 7 bases, and 6 bases lay in between. The CDR3 is 11 residues long. This CDR3 reads CASSKGYTQYF. CDR3 sequence (DNA): TGTGCCAGTAGTAAAGGGTATACGCAGTATTTT.

This clone was seen a few times. This rearrangement joins TRBV19 to TRBJ1-1, with no clear D. Germline V gene data show CDR1 as LNHDA and CDR2 as SQIVND (reference sequence). This CDR3 comprises 11 residues. V lost 6 bases and J lost 6, with 8 bases in between. Here the CDR3 reads CASRYGSEAFF. The DNA of the CDR3 is TGTGCCAGTAGATACGGGTCTGAAGCTTTCTTT.

The table lists this clone with a few counts. The same CDR3 is also encoded by other DNA sequences in this sample. The chain combines TRBV18 with TRBJ2-5; no firm D call. The V end was cut by 3 bases, the J end by 2 bases, with 4 bases between. Per germline, CDR1 KGHSH and CDR2 LQKENI. CDR3 length equals 12 residues. CDR3 region: CASSPEQETQYF. The CDR3 DNA reads as TGTGCCAGCTCACCGGAACAAGAGACCCAGTACTTC.

This clone turned up a few times. The chain links TRBV13 to TRBJ1-6, with 11 bases matching TRBD1. V lost 0 bases to trimming and J lost 8 bases; unmatched junction nucleotides: 6. Germline V gene data show CDR1 as PRHDT and CDR2 as FYEKMQ (reference sequence). This CDR3 region has 17 residues. CDR3 sequence reads: CASSLGGTGGTDSPLHF. The DNA of the CDR3 is TGTGCCAGCAGCTTAGGTGGGACAGGGGGTACGGATTCACCCCTCCACTTT.

This clone was counted a few times. The chain employs TRBV7-9 and TRBJ1-1; the D is unclear. CDR1 SEHNR and CDR2 FQNEAQ come from the germline V gene (reference sequence). Trimming took off 5 bases at V and 3 bases at J, with 16 bases between the two ends. This CDR3 contains 15 residues. CDR3 in DNA: TGTGCCAGCAGCCCCACGAGGGTGGGGTACACTGAAGCTTTCTTT. This codes for CASSPTRVGYTEAFF. Filled out from reference TRBV7-9 and TRBJ1-1, the complete variable domain reads DTGVSQNPRHKITKRGQNVTFRCDPISEHNRLYWYRQTLGQGPEFLTYFQNEAQLEKSRLLSDRFSAERPKGSFSTLEIQRTEQGDSAMYLCASSPTRVGYTEAFFGQGTRLTVV.

The chain recombines TRBV7-3 with TRBJ2-1; 8 bases match TRBD1. The CDR3 is 14 amino acids. The junction had 4 bases not matched to a gene; V was cut back by 6 bases and J by 3 bases. Germline V gene data show CDR1 as SGHTA and CDR2 as FQGTGA. The CDR3 coding sequence is TGTGCCAGCAGTCCTGGACAGGGCTACAATGAGCAGTTCTTC. Translating it yields CASSPGQGYNEQFF. The whole variable domain, remainder taken from reference TRBV7-3 and TRBJ2-1, is GAGVSQTPSNKVTEKGKYVELRCDPISGHTALYWYRQSLGQGPEFLIYFQGTGAADDSGLPNDRFFAVRPEGSVSTLKIQRTERGDSAVYLCASSPGQGYNEQFFGPGTRLTVL.

This chain connects TRBV5-4 to TRBJ2-1; the match to TRBD2 covers 13 bases. Trimming removed 3 bases from V and 8 bases from J; junction bases left unmatched: 5. CDR1 is SGHNT and CDR2 is YYREEE in the germline V gene (reference sequence). This CDR3 spans 15 amino acids. The CDR3 nucleotides read TGTGCCAGCAGCTCCCGACTAGCGGGAGGACATGAGCAGTTCTTC. This gives the protein CASSSRLAGGHEQFF. The variable domain in full, with the rest retrieved from reference TRBV5-4 and TRBJ2-1, is ETGVTQSPTHLIKTRGQQVTLRCSSQSGHNTVSWYQQALGQGPQFIFQYYREEENGRGNFPPRFSGLQFPNYSSELNVNALELDDSALYLCASSSRLAGGHEQFFGPGTRLTVL.

This clone was counted between two and nine times. The V call is TRBV28, the J call TRBJ2-5; 7 bases match TRBD1. CDR3 size: 15 residues. With V trimmed by 3 bases and J by 3 bases, 7 bases remained unmatched. Germline lookup yields CDR1 MDHEN and CDR2 SYDVKM. The CDR3 spells CASSFAQGWEETQYF. In nucleotides, the CDR3 is TGTGCCAGCAGTTTCGCACAGGGGTGGGAAGAGACCCAGTACTTC.

The DNA of the CDR3 is TGTGCCTGGAGTGGTCCGGGCCAAACCAAAAACATTCAGTACTTC. It is translated as CAWSGPGQTKNIQYF. The gene calls are TRBV30 and TRBJ2-4; D remains ambiguous. The CDR3 extends over 15 amino acids. V lost 1 base and J 2 bases, leaving 12 bases between the germline ends. Germline assignment: CDR1 GTSNPN and CDR2 SVGIG (reference sequence).

This clone showed up just a few times. The chain recombines TRBV6-6 with TRBJ1-2; D call uncertain. There are 11 residues in the CDR3. V gave up 6 bases and J gave up 7 bases, with 9 bases separating them. Germline lookup yields CDR1 MNHNY and CDR2 SVGAGI (reference sequence). DNA for the CDR3: TGTGCCAGCAGAGCCGCAGGTGGCTACACCTTC. The encoded protein is CASRAAGGYTF.

A few counts support this clone. The rearrangement uses TRBV6-5 and TRBJ1-4; 7 bases are shared with TRBD1. V shed 3 bases and J 1 base; nucleotides not matched to a gene: 2. CDR1 is MNHEY, CDR2 SVGAGI, per germline. The CDR3 is 15 residues long. The DNA for the CDR3 is TGTGCCAGCAGTTATCAGGGGGTAACTAATGAAAAACTGTTTTTT. It specifies CASSYQGVTNEKLFF.

The V and J genes are TRBV15 and TRBJ1-4, with D tentatively TRBD1 (5 bases). The CDR3 is 16 amino acids. The V gene lost 6 bases and the J gene lost 2 bases, with 16 bases spanning the gap. Germline V gives CDR1 LNHNV, CDR2 YYDKDF (reference sequence). The CDR3 coding sequence is TGTGCCACCAGTCGAGGGGCTGAAACGACTAATGAAAAACTGTTTTTT. Its protein product is CATSRGAETTNEKLFF.

This chain joins TRBV28 and TRBJ1-2, with no clear D. CDR3 length equals 12 residues. V lost 3 bases, J lost 8 bases, and 10 bases lay in between. CDR1 is MDHEN and CDR2 is SYDVKM in the germline V gene. DNA of the CDR3: TGTGCCAGCAGTTTCCCCACCTTGGGCTACACCTTC. Protein product: CASSFPTLGYTF.

The chain employs TRBV7-2 and TRBJ2-5, with a tentative D call TRBD2 (5 bases). The CDR3 runs to 15 residues. V gave up 2 bases and J gave up 7 bases, with 17 bases separating them. The germline CDR1 and CDR2 sequences are SGHTA and FQGNSA. The CDR3 DNA reads TGTGCCAGCAGCTTAAGCTTTGAGGGAGTACGGACCCAGTACTTC. It specifies CASSLSFEGVRTQYF.

The chain combines TRBV30 with TRBJ2-5; 8 nucleotides agree with TRBD1. The V gene end was trimmed by 2 bases and the J gene end by 5 bases; junction bases not matched to a gene: 4. The CDR3 runs 13 residues. In germline, CDR1 is GTSNPN, CDR2 SVGIG (reference sequence). The CDR3 spells CAWSTGGDETQYF. For the CDR3, the DNA is TGTGCCTGGAGTACAGGGGGAGATGAGACCCAGTACTTC.